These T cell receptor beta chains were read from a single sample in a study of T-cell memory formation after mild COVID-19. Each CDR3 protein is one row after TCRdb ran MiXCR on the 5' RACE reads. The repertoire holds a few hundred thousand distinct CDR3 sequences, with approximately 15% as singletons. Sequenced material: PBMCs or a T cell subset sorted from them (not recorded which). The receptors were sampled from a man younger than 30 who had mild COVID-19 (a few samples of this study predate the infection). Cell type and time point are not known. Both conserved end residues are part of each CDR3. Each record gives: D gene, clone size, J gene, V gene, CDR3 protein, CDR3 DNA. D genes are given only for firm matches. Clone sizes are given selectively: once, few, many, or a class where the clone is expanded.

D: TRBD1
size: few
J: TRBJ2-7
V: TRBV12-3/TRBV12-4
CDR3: CASSLDGTALNEQYF
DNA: TGTGCCAGCAGTTTAGACGGGACAGCGTTAAACGAGCAGTACTTC

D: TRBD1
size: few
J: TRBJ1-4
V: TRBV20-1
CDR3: CSANGQGGEKLFF
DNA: TGCAGTGCTAACGGACAGGGAGGTGAAAAACTGTTTTTT

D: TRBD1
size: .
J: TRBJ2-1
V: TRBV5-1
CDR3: CASSLGQGWGEQFF
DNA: TGCGCCAGCAGCTTGGGACAGGGGTGGGGTGAGCAGTTCTTC

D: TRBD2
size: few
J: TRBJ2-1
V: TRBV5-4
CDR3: CASSTGGGHNEQFF
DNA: TGTGCCAGCAGCACGGGGGGGGGCCACAATGAGCAGTTCTTC

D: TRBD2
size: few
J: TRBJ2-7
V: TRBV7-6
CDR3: CASSPLAGRSYEQYF
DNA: TGTGCCAGCAGCCCACTAGCGGGGCGATCCTACGAGCAGTACTTC

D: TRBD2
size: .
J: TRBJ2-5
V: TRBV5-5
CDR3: CASSFSGGSQETQYF
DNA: TGTGCCAGCAGCTTTAGCGGGGGGAGCCAAGAGACCCAGTACTTC

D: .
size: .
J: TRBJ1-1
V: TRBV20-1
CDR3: CSAPAVSEAFF
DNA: TGCAGTGCCCCCGCCGTGTCTGAAGCTTTCTTT

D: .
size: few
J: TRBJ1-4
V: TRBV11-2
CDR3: CASSSSQGEKLFF
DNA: TGTGCCAGCAGCTCCTCCCAGGGCGAAAAACTGTTTTTT

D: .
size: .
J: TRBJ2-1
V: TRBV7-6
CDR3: CASSKLGNEQFF
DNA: TGTGCCAGCAGCAAACTAGGCAATGAGCAGTTCTTC

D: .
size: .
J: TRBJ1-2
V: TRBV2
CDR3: CASGEAGYTF
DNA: TGTGCCAGCGGAGAAGCTGGCTACACCTTC

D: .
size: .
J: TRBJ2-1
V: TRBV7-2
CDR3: CASSLVWDPNPQPFF
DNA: TGTGCCAGCAGCTTAGTTTGGGACCCCAATCCTCAGCCGTTCTTC

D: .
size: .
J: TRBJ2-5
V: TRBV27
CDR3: CASSPRTGHPYQETQYF
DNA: TGTGCCAGCAGTCCGAGAACCGGACACCCGTACCAAGAGACCCAGTACTTC

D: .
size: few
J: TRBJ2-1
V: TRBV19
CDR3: CASSTGDSRAHNEQFF
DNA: TGTGCCAGTAGTACGGGGGACTCCAGGGCACACAATGAGCAGTTCTTC

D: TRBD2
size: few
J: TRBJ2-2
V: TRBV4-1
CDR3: CASSQRGGGGTGELFF
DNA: TGCGCCAGCAGCCAGAGAGGCGGGGGGGGGACCGGGGAGCTGTTTTTT

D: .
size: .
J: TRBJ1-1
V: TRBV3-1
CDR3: CASSFTAGVNTEAFF
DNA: TGTGCCAGCAGCTTTACGGCCGGGGTGAACACTGAAGCTTTCTTT

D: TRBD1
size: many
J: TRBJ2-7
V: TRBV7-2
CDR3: CASSPGTGREQYF
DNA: TGTGCCAGCAGCCCGGGGACAGGGCGCGAGCAGTACTTC

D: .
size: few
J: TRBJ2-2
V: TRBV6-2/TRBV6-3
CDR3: CASRRTVTGELFF
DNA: TGTGCCAGCAGACGGACAGTCACCGGGGAGCTGTTTTTT

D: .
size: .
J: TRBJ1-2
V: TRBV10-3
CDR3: CAISEGQGGGYTF
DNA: TGTGCCATCAGTGAAGGGCAGGGCGGCGGCTACACCTTC

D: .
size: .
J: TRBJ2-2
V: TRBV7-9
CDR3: CASSPPRGVTGELFF
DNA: TGTGCCAGCAGCCCACCCAGGGGGGTAACCGGGGAGCTGTTTTTT

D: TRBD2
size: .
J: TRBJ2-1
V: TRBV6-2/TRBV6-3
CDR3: CASSGPESSGGMQFF
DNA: TGTGCCAGCAGTGGACCGGAATCTAGCGGGGGGATGCAGTTCTTC

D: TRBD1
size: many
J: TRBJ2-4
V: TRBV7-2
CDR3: CASSSPGQGDIQYF
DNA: TGTGCCAGCAGCTCGCCGGGACAGGGAGACATTCAGTACTTC

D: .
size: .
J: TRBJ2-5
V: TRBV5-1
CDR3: CASSLGHGARDQETQYF
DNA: TGCGCCAGCAGCTTGGGTCACGGGGCCCGGGACCAAGAGACCCAGTACTTC

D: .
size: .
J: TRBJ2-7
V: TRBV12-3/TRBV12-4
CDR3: CASRSNRGGYEQYF
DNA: TGTGCCAGCCGATCGAACAGGGGAGGCTACGAGCAGTACTTC